This T cell receptor (beta chain) was documented in a study of identifying expanded T cells in peripheral blood. During the collection period, no donor immune events like infections were recorded. Assay: immunoSEQ multiplex PCR; the TCRdb copy retains only in-frame clones and omits some. The sample lists approximately 120,000 clones; about 87% were seen once. Trimming removed 2 bases at V and 3 bases at J, with 13 bases between. Germline CDR1 MNHNY, CDR2 SVGAGI (reference sequence). The CDR3 has 16 residues. Regarding the study as a whole: Approximately 1.2 clones differed between technical replicates, versus around 15 and 19 over time.

Turning to this clone: Antigen specificity is unknown.

V and J are TRBV6-6 and TRBJ1-4; D remains ambiguous. This clonotype was obtained from a person between 18 and 75 years old in good health. The sample consisted of blood. CDR3 in DNA: TGTGCCAGCAGTTACCCCCGGGCCGAGTCTAATGAAAAACTGTTTTTT. This encodes CASSYPRAESNEKLFF.